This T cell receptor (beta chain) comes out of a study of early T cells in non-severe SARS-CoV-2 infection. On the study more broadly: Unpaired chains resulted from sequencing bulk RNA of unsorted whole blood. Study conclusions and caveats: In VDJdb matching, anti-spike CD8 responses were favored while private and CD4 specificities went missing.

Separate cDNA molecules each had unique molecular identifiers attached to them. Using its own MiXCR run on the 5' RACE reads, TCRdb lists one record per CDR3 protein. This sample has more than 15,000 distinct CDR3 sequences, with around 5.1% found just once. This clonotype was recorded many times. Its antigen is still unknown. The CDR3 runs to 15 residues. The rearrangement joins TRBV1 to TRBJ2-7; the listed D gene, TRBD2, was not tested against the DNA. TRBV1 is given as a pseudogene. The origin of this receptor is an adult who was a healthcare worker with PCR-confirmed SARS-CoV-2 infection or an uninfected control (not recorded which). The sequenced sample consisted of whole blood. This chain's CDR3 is CTSSPHREGSYEQYV. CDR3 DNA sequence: TGCACCAGCAGCCCTCACAGGGAGGGTTCCTACGAGCAGTACGTC.